These 3 T cell receptor beta chains were all obtained from the same sample, sequenced in a study of blood T cell repertoires in COVID-19 (dated by TCRdb to the early 2020s). The library was prepared using the immunoSEQ multiplex PCR assay. As stored in TCRdb, this immuneACCESS dataset retains in-frame rearrangements with V and J assigned. A fraction of the clones does not appear; measured against another copy, unresolved V genes explain less than half of the discrepancy, and the remainder lacks a known reason. The sample has about 120,000 clones on record, approximately 90% of them singletons. The ten largest clones capture approximately 1% of the sample. Specimen: peripheral blood. These receptors were obtained from an elderly woman with acute or convalescent COVID-19.

In DNA, the CDR3 is TGCGCCAGCAGCTTAGACAGGGGAAATCAGCCCCAGCATTTT. It yields the protein CASSLDRGNQPQHF. The chain couples TRBV5-1 to TRBJ1-5; 8 nucleotides align to TRBD1. CDR1 and CDR2 from the germline V gene are SGHRS and YFSETQ. This CDR3 comprises 14 residues. V lost 2 bases, J lost 4 bases, and 2 bases stayed unmatched.

The V gene is TRBV3-1 (or the pseudogene TRBV3-2), the J gene TRBJ2-1, with TRBD2 matching over 10 bases. J lost 7 bases, V lost 4 bases, and 7 bases had no gene match. Germline values: CDR1 LGHDT, CDR2 YNNKEL (reference sequence). The length of the CDR3 is 15 residues. CDR3 sequence: CASSLSGGAKNEQFF. The CDR3 nucleotides are TGTGCCAGCAGCCTCAGCGGGGGGGCCAAGAATGAGCAGTTCTTC.

The V call is TRBV25-1, the J call TRBJ2-5, with D tentatively TRBD1 (6 bases). Between the trimmed V and J ends, which lost 0 bases and 2 bases, there was a span of 10 bases. Germline CDR1 MGHDK, CDR2 SYGVNS. The CDR3 has 15 residues. The CDR3 DNA reads TGTGCCAGCAGTGAATATCAGGGGCGGCAAGAGACCCAGTACTTC. This translates into CASSEYQGRQETQYF.